The clone carrying this T cell receptor (beta chain) came up many times. What it recognizes is unknown. The library was built from about 370 ng RNA with molecular barcoded adaptors for alpha/delta and beta/gamma chains. MiXCR was run by TCRdb on the reads, yielding one entry per CDR3 protein. The sample gives about 27,000 distinct CDR3 sequences, around 14% of which show up once; over 35% is in the top ten. The data derive from a study of read filtering for tumor transcriptome and immune sequencing. The wider study: Whole-transcriptome libraries were prepared after DNase treatment. TCR-mapped reads were about 3.5 to 10.27 million with IR-seq versus roughly 80 to 1273 with RNA-seq.

The CDR3 contains 16 residues. V lost 5 bases and J lost 2, with 13 bases in between. Germline CDR1 SEHNR, CDR2 FQNEAQ (reference sequence). The study, taken as a whole, reports: Approximately 80% of IR-seq clonotypes had one read, totaling about 3.5% of reads; RNA-seq: about 74% and 41%.

The sequenced material came from a population of CD138-negative cells sorted from bone marrow. The receptor was isolated from a donor over 35 with multiple myeloma. V usage is TRBV7-9 and J usage is TRBJ2-6, with D hard to call. The CDR3 loop is CASSPMSGPGANVLTF. The CDR3 DNA is TGTGCCAGCAGCCCCATGAGTGGCCCTGGGGCCAACGTCCTGACTTTC.